This T cell receptor (beta chain) stems from a study of T cell responses to AZD1222 COVID-19 vaccine. Study-wide findings and caveats: Repertoire collection took place solely once the T cell response had peaked. The number of AZD1222 recipients seropositive at baseline was only five or six.

TCRdb's copy holds only in-frame clones and misses some; the assay was immunoSEQ multiplex PCR. The data contain 150,000 or so clones, approximately 94% of them singletons. Notes on this clone: No antigen is known for it.

This TCR was sampled from an adult who received the AZD1222 COVID-19 vaccine. The starting material was peripheral blood, obtained 28 days after the second AZD1222 dose.

The CDR3 nucleotides are TGTGCCAGCAGCCTCAGCCCCGACCGGCGGGGGTTCTACGAGCAGTACTTC. Its protein is CASSLSPDRRGFYEQYF. This chain links TRBV4-2 with TRBJ2-7; 7 positions match TRBD2. The CDR3 length is 17 residues. CDR1 is LGHNA, CDR2 YNFKEQ, per germline. After removal of 4 bases from V and 3 bases from J, the junction contained 15 bases not matched to a gene.